A selection of T cell receptor beta chains follows, all from one sample in a study of monozygotic twins with inflammatory bowel disease. TCRdb derives one entry per CDR3 protein from the 5' RACE reads, leaving out DNA. In total, the table holds about 300,000 distinct CDR3 sequences. The sequenced sample was blood. The receptors stem from a human donor with ulcerative colitis or Crohn's disease, or a healthy co-twin of an affected twin (not recorded which). Each CDR3 is given with its conserved first and last residue. Fields, in order: V gene, CDR3 length, J gene, CDR3 protein.

TRBV5-6	15	TRBJ2-5	CASSSLSGSGETQYF
TRBV11-1	19	TRBJ1-1	CASSLIFGTQSFRNTEAFF
TRBV15	12	TRBJ2-7	CATSREVGEQYF
TRBV28	14	TRBJ2-7	CASSFPGRRVEQYF
TRBV12-3/TRBV12-4	14	TRBJ1-6	CASSFRQMNSPLHF
TRBV7-2	14	TRBJ1-5	CASSLVGINQPQHF
TRBV7-2	15	TRBJ2-1	CASSFRQGYGNEQFF
TRBV14	11	TRBJ2-1	CASSQGLEQFF
TRBV5-4	14	TRBJ1-4	CASSPGQENEKLFF
TRBV12-3/TRBV12-4	14	TRBJ1-6	CASSLRNRDSPLHF
TRBV12-3/TRBV12-4	11	TRBJ2-1	CASSLSNEQFF
TRBV20-1	13	TRBJ2-7	CSAVGLAGYEQYF
TRBV7-2	16	TRBJ2-4	CASSLVFSGLADIQYF
TRBV7-9	14	TRBJ1-2	CASSLVTGVYGYTF
TRBV7-2	12	TRBJ1-2	CASSSSGNGYTF
TRBV6-5	17	TRBJ2-3	CASSYSGTSGMYDTQYF
TRBV5-1	15	TRBJ1-5	CASSVGPNSNQPQHF
TRBV7-2	12	TRBJ2-5	CASIIKSETQYF
TRBV29-1	13	TRBJ1-4	CSVGQGLGEKLFF
TRBV6-5	15	TRBJ2-3	CASSYSGGGTDTQYF
TRBV4-3	15	TRBJ2-1	CASSQESGGDNEQFF
TRBV29-1	12	TRBJ2-5	CSVGYREETQYF
TRBV6-6	14	TRBJ2-7	CASITADLPYEQYF
TRBV7-4	18	TRBJ1-5	CASSLARQDKDSNQPQHF
TRBV28	19	TRBJ2-3	CASSPHQWTGGRGTDTQYF
TRBV11-2	14	TRBJ2-7	CASSLDPSGIYRYF
TRBV4-1	15	TRBJ2-3	CASSQEAPSTDTQYF
TRBV7-2	13	TRBJ1-5	CASSLDSVTLQHF
TRBV4-3	15	TRBJ2-3	CASSLSSGGTDTQYF
TRBV28	15	TRBJ2-1	CASSLRGGSYNEQFF
TRBV20-1	12	TRBJ2-7	CSASGRSYEQYF
TRBV12-3/TRBV12-4	15	TRBJ2-3	CASTPGSGGTDTQYF
TRBV6-2/TRBV6-3	12	TRBJ1-6	CASNRQTSPLHF
TRBV6-1	17	TRBJ2-3	CASSRDLRQVSTDTQYF
TRBV5-1	15	TRBJ2-1	CASSLVGNSFNEQFF
TRBV5-6	16	TRBJ1-1	CASSFRSAARDTEAFF
TRBV5-1	13	TRBJ2-7	CASRPAEGYEQYF
TRBV11-2	18	TRBJ2-7	CASSMTGILAGIGYEQYF
TRBV6-4	14	TRBJ2-1	CASSEYMWRHEQFF